The next 17 T cell receptor beta chains were all read from a single sample in a study of brain T cells in children with intractable seizures. The protocol was immunoSEQ multiplex PCR, while the TCRdb copy is restricted to in-frame clones and leaves out a portion. This sample has roughly 9,500 clones, with roughly 71% found just once. Surgery cases with the highest brain T cell transcript signatures were chosen for sequencing. Source: resected brain tissue, taken at surgery. The source of these receptors is a girl aged 2 to 9 with tuberous sclerosis and intractable seizures.

The chain uses TRBV19 and TRBJ2-3, with 13 bases aligning to TRBD2. The V gene's germline CDR1 is LNHDA and CDR2 SQIVND (reference sequence). With V trimmed by 9 bases and J by 3 bases, 6 bases remained unmatched. The CDR3 consists of 15 residues. The chain's CDR3 is CASTPTSGRTDTQYF. DNA of the CDR3: TGTGCCAGCACCCCGACTAGCGGGAGGACAGATACGCAGTATTTT.

The J gene is TRBJ2-3, the V gene TRBV15; TRBD1 agrees at 11 bases. CDR3 size: 17 residues. Germline CDR1 reads LNHNV; CDR2 reads YYDKDF (reference sequence). Germline trimming cut 2 bases from V and 6 bases from J; bases unmatched to any gene: 10. The CDR3: CATSRSEGTGGTDTQYF. In DNA form, the CDR3 reads TGTGCCACCAGCAGATCGGAAGGGACAGGGGGGACTGATACGCAGTATTTT.

V usage is TRBV4-1 and J usage is TRBJ2-7, with D possibly TRBD1 on 5 matching bases. Trimming took 2 bases from V and 6 from J, leaving 11 bases between them. Germline V gene lookup returns CDR1 MGHRA and CDR2 YSYEKL. This CDR3 region has 13 residues. CDR3 loop: CASSQTTGSEQYV. CDR3 in DNA: TGCGCCAGCAGCCAAACAACAGGTTCCGAGCAGTACGTC.

The chain combines TRBV5-1 with TRBJ2-2; D is undetermined. The V gene lost 0 bases and the J gene lost 1 base, with 7 bases spanning the gap. The CDR3 has 15 residues. Germline-derived CDR1 and CDR2 are SGHRS and YFSETQ. The CDR3 DNA sequence: TGCGCCAGCAGCTTGGAGGGTCTGAACACCGGGGAGCTGTTTTTT. As protein: CASSLEGLNTGELFF.

This clone appeared a few times. The chain recombines TRBV18 with TRBJ2-7; no reliable D call. Trimming removed 6 bases from V and 0 bases from J, with 9 bases in between. CDR3 length: 13 amino acids. Per germline, CDR1 KGHSH and CDR2 LQKENI. The DNA for the CDR3 is TGTGCCAGCTCTCCTGGTCTCTCCTACGAGCAGTACTTC. This gives the protein CASSPGLSYEQYF.

The chain is built from TRBV3-1 (or the pseudogene TRBV3-2) and TRBJ1-5; perhaps TRBD1 as D (6 bases). V shed 0 bases and J shed 7 bases, with 10 bases lying between them. Germline CDR1 is LGHDT and CDR2 is YNNKEL (reference sequence). The CDR3 is 14 amino acids. CDR3 sequence reads: CASSQDPGVQPQHF. Written as DNA, the CDR3 is TGTGCCAGCAGCCAAGATCCAGGGGTACAGCCCCAGCATTTT.

The rearrangement links TRBV7-2 to TRBJ1-3, with D maybe TRBD1 (6 bases). Germline CDR1 SGHTA, CDR2 FQGNSA. Trimming pared 5 bases from V and 0 bases from J, leaving 14 bases between. The CDR3 contains 16 residues. The DNA of the CDR3 is TGTGCCAGCAGCCCATCGACAGGACCCTCTGGAAACACCATATATTTT. It codes for CASSPSTGPSGNTIYF.

The J gene is TRBJ1-5, the V gene TRBV6-2 or TRBV6-3; possibly TRBD1 for D (5 bases). The V end was cut by 2 bases, the J end by 2 bases, with 13 bases between. The CDR3 sequence is 16 residues long. The germline V gene encodes CDR1 MNHEY and CDR2 SVGEGT. This CDR3 reads CASSYGGLRRNQPQHF. The CDR3 DNA reads as TGTGCCAGCAGTTACGGGGGACTGCGTCGCAATCAGCCCCAGCATTTT.

V usage is TRBV24-1 and J usage is TRBJ2-1; 7 nucleotides align to TRBD1. The CDR3 runs to 16 residues. CDR1 KGHDR and CDR2 SFDVKD come from the germline V gene. V trimming: 1 base; J trimming: 4 bases; junction bases outside the gene matches: 6. The CDR3 DNA reads TGTGCCACCAGTGATTTTGACAGGGATCATTACAATGAGCAGTTCTTC. This gives the protein CATSDFDRDHYNEQFF.

The V gene is TRBV4-1, the J gene TRBJ2-7, with D uncertain. The CDR3 runs 13 residues. The V gene's germline CDR1 is MGHRA and CDR2 YSYEKL. Trimming took off 0 bases at V and 6 bases at J, with 9 bases between the two ends. CDR3 sequence: CASSQDRGFEQYV. The DNA for the CDR3 is TGCGCCAGCAGCCAAGATCGTGGGTTCGAGCAGTACGTC.

V usage is TRBV25-1 and J usage is TRBJ2-5, with D uncertain. The germline V and J ends were trimmed by 1 base and 5 bases, with 11 bases remaining between them. This CDR3 has 14 amino acids. The germline V gene has CDR1 MGHDK and CDR2 SYGVNS. The CDR3 bases are TGTGCCAGCAGTGAATTTCAAGTTGGGGAGACCCAGTACTTC. Protein: CASSEFQVGETQYF.

The chain uses TRBV4-1 and TRBJ1-2; D is possibly TRBD1 (5 bases). There are 15 residues in the CDR3. With 0 bases removed from V and 3 bases from J, the gap between germline ends came to 11 bases. In germline, CDR1 is MGHRA, CDR2 YSYEKL. CDR3 sequence: CASSQDFQGYYGYTF. In DNA form, the CDR3 reads TGCGCCAGCAGCCAAGATTTTCAGGGTTACTATGGCTACACCTTC.

The chain employs TRBV30 and TRBJ1-4; D perhaps matches TRBD1 (5 bases). Germline loops: CDR1 GTSNPN, CDR2 SVGIG (reference sequence). The CDR3 has 14 amino acids. V dropped 1 base and J dropped 6 bases, with 12 bases sitting between them. The CDR3 DNA reads TGTGCCTGGAGTGACCACCGAGGGGATGAAAAACTGTTTTTT. The encoded protein is CAWSDHRGDEKLFF.

The chain carries TRBV7-9 and TRBJ1-2, with 8 positions matching TRBD1. Germline lookup yields CDR1 SEHNR and CDR2 FQNEAQ (reference sequence). CDR3 size: 14 residues. The V and J ends lost 1 base and 7 bases, in that order; junction bases with no gene match: 5. CDR3 region: CASSLVLTGAGYTF. The CDR3, as DNA: TGTGCCAGCAGCTTAGTCTTGACAGGGGCTGGCTACACCTTC. The full variable domain, in which reference TRBV7-9 and TRBJ1-2 provide the parts outside the CDR3, is DTGVSQNPRHKITKRGQNVTFRCDPISEHNRLYWYRQTLGQGPEFLTYFQNEAQLEKSRLLSDRFSAERPKGSFSTLEIQRTEQGDSAMYLCASSLVLTGAGYTFGSGTRLTVV.

There are a few counts of this clone. The V gene is TRBV2, the J gene TRBJ2-1; D ambiguous. Trimming cost V 4 bases and J 4 bases, with 8 bases left between them. The CDR3 has 13 amino acids. CDR1 is SNHLY and CDR2 is FYNNEI in the germline V gene. In nucleotides, the CDR3 is TGTGCCAGCAGTGCACAGAGTTACAATGAGCAGTTCTTC. As protein: CASSAQSYNEQFF. Looking up the rest from reference TRBV2 and TRBJ2-1 gives the full variable domain: EPEVTQTPSHQVTQMGQEVILRCVPISNHLYFYWYRQILGQKVEFLVSFYNNEISEKSEIFDDQFSVERPDGSNFTLKIRSTKLEDSAMYFCASSAQSYNEQFFGPGTRLTVL.

This chain uses TRBV7-9 with TRBJ2-5, with D perhaps TRBD1 or TRBD2 (5 bases each). The CDR3 loop spans 14 amino acids. Trimming cost V 1 base and J 5 bases, with 11 bases left between them. Germline CDR1 SEHNR, CDR2 FQNEAQ (reference sequence). CDR3 amino acids: CASSLDGGWETQYF. The CDR3 DNA follows: TGTGCCAGCAGCTTAGATGGGGGATGGGAGACCCAGTACTTC.

The V and J genes are TRBV7-3 and TRBJ1-6; 9 bases fit TRBD1. Germline V gene sequence: CDR1 SGHTA, CDR2 FQGTGA. The CDR3 has 16 amino acids. The V gene end was trimmed by 5 bases and the J gene end by 2 bases; junction bases not matched to a gene: 4. CDR3 in amino acids: CASSRTGDAYNSPLHF. The CDR3 region has the DNA TGTGCCAGCAGCCGGACAGGGGACGCCTATAATTCACCCCTCCACTTT.